This T cell receptor beta chain was profiled in a study of T cells in Graves' hyperthyroidism and ophthalmopathy (dated by TCRdb to the late 2010s). About the investigation overall: Peripheral blood was collected at initial diagnosis, before any treatment. Once sampling was done, hyperthyroidism patients were given methimazole at a starting dose of 30 mg daily, whereas ophthalmopathy patients were given high-dose intravenous methylprednisolone. To identify distinguishing TCR V-J signatures, a discovery cohort of 95 to 100 patients was used, comprising under 45 with Graves' ophthalmopathy and around 57 with stable Graves' hyperthyroidism. The approximately 100 discovery patients were randomly divided into training and test sets at a 7:3 ratio. Prospective prediction of ophthalmopathy was tested in an independent validation cohort of approximately 19 hyperthyroidism patients and around 16 patients who later progressed to ophthalmopathy. According to the paper, TCR Vbeta CDR3 sequencing was carried out on 135 peripheral blood samples, which came from 40 to 45 ophthalmopathy, 75 or so hyperthyroidism and some 17 progressor patients. The study also compared thyroid tissue and blood T-cell repertoires from a handful of Graves' hyperthyroidism patients. The study at large found these results: A model built on a 13 V-J signature distinguished ophthalmopathy from stable hyperthyroidism, reaching around 90% sensitivity and under 84% specificity in cross-validation and 80%/75% in testing. In validation, the model predicted progression to ophthalmopathy a median of approximately 6.6 months before onset, with 65% to 71% sensitivity and just under 75% specificity. No statistical method was used to fix the sample size in advance, and group allocation was not hidden from the investigators. Blood samples also contained most of the expanded thyroid clonotypes (frequency above 0.001), which suggests that blood repertoires may reflect thyroid immune responses.

This clonotype was counted only a few times. Its antigen target is currently unknown. Base qualities are missing; no much larger clone stands one base away. The TCR beta CDR3 regions were amplified from RNA transcripts. For the first round of RT-PCR on the TCR CDR3, the HTBI primer set was used together with the Qiagen OneStep RT-PCR kit. The libraries were constructed in a second round of multiplex PCR and then size-selected and purified. Libraries were sequenced paired-end with 100 bp reads on an Illumina HiSeq2000. The authors' analysis ran thus. SOAPnuke was used to process the raw data, removing reads that contained adapters or uncalled bases, had a mean Phred below 15, or lacked an exact match to the constant primer or identifier. COPE v1.2.5 was used to merge high-quality paired reads, and clonotypes were defined as unique nucleotide sequences. MiTCR v1.1 was used to align clonotypes to the IMGT TRBV, TRBD and TRBJ reference segments. The analysis was restricted to V-J combinations with a frequency above 0.0001, which together covered over 99% of the repertoires. A TCS score was defined as the ratio of F50 (clonal expansion) to E x V (chaos), with BLOSUM62-based TCRdist applied between CDR3 peptides within each V-J. Welch's t-statistics and random forest reduced just over 500 V-J features to 10 to 15, which were used in a naive Bayes classifier (R e1071). TCRdb passed the public sequencing reads through fastp at Q25 and MiXCR, retaining productive beta sequences. Every entry covers one CDR3 protein and lists the most common genes and DNA from its rows. Clone size and V and J calls follow TCRdb, not the original study. The sample yields 370,000 or so distinct CDR3 sequences; 13% were counted once. The top ten hold 20% to 25% of the sample.

Hyperthyroidism patients were newly diagnosed, had a disease duration of under 2 months, and were aged 18 to 65 years. Patients with uncontrolled infections, other autoimmune diseases, pregnancy or lactation were excluded. Diagnoses were established on the basis of clinical symptoms, serum thyroxine and TRAb, thyroid ultrasound, and orbital computed tomography. Blood from progressor patients was drawn when they were first diagnosed with hyperthyroidism, before any ophthalmopathy symptoms appeared. Ficoll-Paque density gradient centrifugation was used to isolate PBMCs from around 10 ml of fresh peripheral blood. Progressor patients were initially diagnosed with Graves' hyperthyroidism and developed ophthalmopathy during follow-up. Total RNA was extracted using Trizol reagent, and RNA quality was assessed on an Agilent 2100 Bioanalyzer. The sample consisted of blood. The receptor's source is a young man with Graves' hyperthyroidism that later progressed to Graves' ophthalmopathy.

The CDR3 corresponds to CSVEVLRGPVTEAFF. The nucleotide sequence reads TGCAGCGTTGAGGTTCTCAGGGGGCCCGTCACTGAAGCTTTCTTT. The chain employs TRBV29-1 and TRBJ1-1, with 8 middle bases fitting TRBD1. CDR1 and CDR2 (SQVTM, ANQGSEA) derive from the germline V gene. The CDR3, from cysteine to phenylalanine, totals 15 residues. Here the CDR3 DNA is all that survives: 45 bases in frame from base 1. Clipping removes 3 bases from V and 4 bases from J, with 10 as the unmatched junction base count.